The clone carrying this TCR beta chain was seen many times. What it binds is unknown. This specimen belongs to a study of regulatory T cells in long-lasting Graves disease. About the study: Graves' patients, newly diagnosed, had taken antithyroid drugs under 3 months.

The TCR beta library used iRepertoire HTBI primers with Arm-PCR amplification of CDR3. TCRdb ran MiXCR on the multiplex PCR reads and lists one entry per CDR3 protein. This sample has 550,000 to 700,000 distinct CDR3 sequences, with 15% to 20% found just once. This sample's time point: newly diagnosed GD, antithyroid drugs for less than 3 months. RNA extracted from PBMCs served as the sequencing template. Trimming pared 4 bases from V and 5 bases from J, leaving 9 bases between. The CDR3 has 13 residues. Study findings and constraints: Accuracy may have suffered from the small sample size. TRBV28, TRBJ1-2 and TRBJ2-5 emerged as the favored segments in persistent disease.

This same sample was also taken into another study, of T cells in Graves' hyperthyroidism and ophthalmopathy. That source reports: Calling Graves' hyperthyroidism stable meant ophthalmopathy did not progress within 18 months.

The chain is built from TRBV12-3 or TRBV12-4 and TRBJ1-5, with D uncertain. The source material was peripheral blood mononuclear cells (PBMCs), sampled at new diagnosis, from a patient treated with antithyroid drugs. The source is a man younger than 35 with Graves disease. CDR3 sequence: CASSSNRDQPQHF. The CDR3 bases are TGTGCCAGCAGTTCAAACCGGGATCAGCCCCAGCATTTT.